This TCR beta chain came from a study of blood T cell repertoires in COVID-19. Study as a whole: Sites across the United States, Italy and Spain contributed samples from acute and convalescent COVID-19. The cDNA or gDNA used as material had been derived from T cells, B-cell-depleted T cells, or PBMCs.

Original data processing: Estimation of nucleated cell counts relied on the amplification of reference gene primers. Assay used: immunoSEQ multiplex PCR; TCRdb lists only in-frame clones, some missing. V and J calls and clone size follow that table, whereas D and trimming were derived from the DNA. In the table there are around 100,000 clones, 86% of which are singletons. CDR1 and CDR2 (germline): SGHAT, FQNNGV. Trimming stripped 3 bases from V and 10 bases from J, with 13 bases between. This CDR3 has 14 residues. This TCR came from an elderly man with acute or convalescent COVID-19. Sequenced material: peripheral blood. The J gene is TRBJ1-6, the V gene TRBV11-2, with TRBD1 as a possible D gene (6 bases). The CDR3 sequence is CASSFSGGDSPLHF. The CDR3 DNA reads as TGTGCCAGCAGCTTTTCGGGGGGCGACTCACCCCTCCACTTT.